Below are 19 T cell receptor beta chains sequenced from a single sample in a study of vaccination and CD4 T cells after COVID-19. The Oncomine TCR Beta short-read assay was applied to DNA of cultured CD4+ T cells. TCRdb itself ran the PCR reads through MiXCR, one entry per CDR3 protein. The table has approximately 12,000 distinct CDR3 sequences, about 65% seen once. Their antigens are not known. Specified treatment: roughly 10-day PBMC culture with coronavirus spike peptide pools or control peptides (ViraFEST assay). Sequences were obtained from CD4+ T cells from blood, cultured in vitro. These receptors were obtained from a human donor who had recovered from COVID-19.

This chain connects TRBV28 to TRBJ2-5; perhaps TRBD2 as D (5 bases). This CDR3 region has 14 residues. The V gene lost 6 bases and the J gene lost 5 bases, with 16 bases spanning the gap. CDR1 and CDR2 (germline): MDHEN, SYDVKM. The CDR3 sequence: CASSPVGGRETQYF. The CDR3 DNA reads TGTGCCAGCAGCCCCGTTGGAGGTCGGGAGACCCAGTACTTC.

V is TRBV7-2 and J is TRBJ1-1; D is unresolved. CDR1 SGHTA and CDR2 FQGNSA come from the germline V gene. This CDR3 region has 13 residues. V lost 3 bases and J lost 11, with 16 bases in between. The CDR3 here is CASSFNAGRRAFF. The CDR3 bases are TGTGCCAGCAGCTTTAACGCAGGCAGGAGGGCTTTCTTT. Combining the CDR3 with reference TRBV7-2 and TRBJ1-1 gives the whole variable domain GAGVSQSPSNKVTEKGKDVELRCDPISGHTALYWYRQSLGQGLEFLIYFQGNSAPDKSGLPSDRFSAERTGGSVSTLTIQRTQQEDSAVYLCASSFNAGRRAFFGQGTRLTVV.

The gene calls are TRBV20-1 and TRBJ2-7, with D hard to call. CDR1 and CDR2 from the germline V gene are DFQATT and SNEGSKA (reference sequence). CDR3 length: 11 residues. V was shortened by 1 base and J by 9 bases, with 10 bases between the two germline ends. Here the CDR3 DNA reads TGCAGTGCTAGAGCCGGCGACTCGCAGTACTTC. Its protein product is CSARAGDSQYF.

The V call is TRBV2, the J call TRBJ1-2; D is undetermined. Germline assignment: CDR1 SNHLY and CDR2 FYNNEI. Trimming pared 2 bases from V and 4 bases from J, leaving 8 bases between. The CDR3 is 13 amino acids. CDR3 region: CASSESPGYGYTF. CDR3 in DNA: TGTGCCAGCAGTGAATCCCCAGGCTATGGCTACACCTTC.

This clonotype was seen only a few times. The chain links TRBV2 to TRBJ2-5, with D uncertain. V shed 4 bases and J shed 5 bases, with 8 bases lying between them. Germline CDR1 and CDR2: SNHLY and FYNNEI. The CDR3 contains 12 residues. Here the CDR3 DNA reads TGTGCCAGCAGTGTCCGCCCGGAGACCCAGTACTTC. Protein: CASSVRPETQYF.

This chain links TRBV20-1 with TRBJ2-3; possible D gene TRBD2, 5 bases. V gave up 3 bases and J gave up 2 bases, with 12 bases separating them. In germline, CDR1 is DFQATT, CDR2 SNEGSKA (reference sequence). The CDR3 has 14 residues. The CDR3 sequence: CSASGRTFTDTQYF. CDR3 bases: TGCAGTGCTAGCGGTCGGACTTTCACAGATACGCAGTATTTT.

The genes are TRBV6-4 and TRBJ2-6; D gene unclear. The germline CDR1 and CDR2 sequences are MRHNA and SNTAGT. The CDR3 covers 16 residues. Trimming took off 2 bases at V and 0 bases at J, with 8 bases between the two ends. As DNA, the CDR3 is TGTGCCAGCAGTGACACTGGGATCTCTGGGGCCAACGTCCTGACTTTC. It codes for CASSDTGISGANVLTF.

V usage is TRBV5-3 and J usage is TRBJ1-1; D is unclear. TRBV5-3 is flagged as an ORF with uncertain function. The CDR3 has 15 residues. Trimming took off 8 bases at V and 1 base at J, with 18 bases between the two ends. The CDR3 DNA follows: TGTGCCAGCAGCAGGACGACGACTGAGAACACTGAAGCTTTCTTT. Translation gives CASSRTTTENTEAFF.

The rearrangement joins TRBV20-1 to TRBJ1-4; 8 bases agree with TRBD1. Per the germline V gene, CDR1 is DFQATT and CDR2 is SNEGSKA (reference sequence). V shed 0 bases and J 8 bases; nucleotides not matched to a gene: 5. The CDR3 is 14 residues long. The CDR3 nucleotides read TGCAGTGCTAGAGATGGGACAGGAGGAGAAAAACTGTTTTTT. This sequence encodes CSARDGTGGEKLFF.

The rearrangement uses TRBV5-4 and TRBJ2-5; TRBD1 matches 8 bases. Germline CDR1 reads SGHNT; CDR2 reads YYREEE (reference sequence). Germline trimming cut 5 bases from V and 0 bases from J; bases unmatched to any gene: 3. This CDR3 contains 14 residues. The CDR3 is CASSRQGYQETQYF. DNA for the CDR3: TGTGCCAGCAGTCGACAGGGGTACCAAGAGACCCAGTACTTC. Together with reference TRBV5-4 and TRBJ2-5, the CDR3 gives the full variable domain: ETGVTQSPTHLIKTRGQQVTLRCSSQSGHNTVSWYQQALGQGPQFIFQYYREEENGRGNFPPRFSGLQFPNYSSELNVNALELDDSALYLCASSRQGYQETQYFGPGTRLLVL.

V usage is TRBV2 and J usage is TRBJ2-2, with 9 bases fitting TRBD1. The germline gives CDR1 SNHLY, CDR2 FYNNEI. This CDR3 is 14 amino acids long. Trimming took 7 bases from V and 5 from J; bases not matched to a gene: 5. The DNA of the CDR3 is TGTGCCAGCATCGGGACAGGGTGGACCGGGGAGCTGTTTTTT. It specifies CASIGTGWTGELFF.

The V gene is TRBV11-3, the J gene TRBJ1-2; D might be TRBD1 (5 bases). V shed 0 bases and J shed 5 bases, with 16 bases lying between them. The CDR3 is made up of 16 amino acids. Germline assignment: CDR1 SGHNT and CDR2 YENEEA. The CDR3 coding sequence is TGTGCCAGCAGCTTAGATGGCGGCCGCCAGGGTTATGGCTACACCTTC. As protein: CASSLDGGRQGYGYTF.

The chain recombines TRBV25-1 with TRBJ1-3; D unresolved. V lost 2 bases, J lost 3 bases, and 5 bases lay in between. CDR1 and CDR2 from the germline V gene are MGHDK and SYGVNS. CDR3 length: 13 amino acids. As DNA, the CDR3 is TGTGCCAGCAGTGAACTGATTGGAAACACCATATATTTT. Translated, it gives CASSELIGNTIYF. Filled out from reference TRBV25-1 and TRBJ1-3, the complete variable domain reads EADIYQTPRYLVIGTGKKITLECSQTMGHDKMYWYQQDPGMELHLIHYSYGVNSTEKGDLSSESTVSRIRTEHFPLTLESARPSHTSQYLCASSELIGNTIYFGEGSWLTVV.

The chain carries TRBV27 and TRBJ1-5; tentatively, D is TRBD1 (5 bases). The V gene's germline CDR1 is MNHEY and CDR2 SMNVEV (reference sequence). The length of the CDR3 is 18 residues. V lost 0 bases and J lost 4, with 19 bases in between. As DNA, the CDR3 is TGTGCCAGCAGTTTATCTGGTCCGGACCCGAGGGGAAATCAGCCCCAGCATTTT. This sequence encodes CASSLSGPDPRGNQPQHF.

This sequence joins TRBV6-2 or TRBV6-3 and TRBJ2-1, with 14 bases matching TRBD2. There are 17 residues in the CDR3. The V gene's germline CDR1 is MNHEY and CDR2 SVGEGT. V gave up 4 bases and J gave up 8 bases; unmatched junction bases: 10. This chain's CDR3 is CASSLIPGLAGGDEQFF. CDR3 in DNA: TGTGCCAGCAGTTTGATTCCAGGACTAGCGGGAGGAGATGAGCAGTTCTTC.

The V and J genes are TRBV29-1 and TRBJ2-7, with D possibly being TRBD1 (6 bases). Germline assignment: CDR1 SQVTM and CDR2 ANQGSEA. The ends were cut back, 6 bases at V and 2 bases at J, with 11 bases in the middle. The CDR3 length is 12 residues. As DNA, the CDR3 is TGCAGCGTCAGGACAGTCGCCTACGAGCAGTACTTC. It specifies CSVRTVAYEQYF.

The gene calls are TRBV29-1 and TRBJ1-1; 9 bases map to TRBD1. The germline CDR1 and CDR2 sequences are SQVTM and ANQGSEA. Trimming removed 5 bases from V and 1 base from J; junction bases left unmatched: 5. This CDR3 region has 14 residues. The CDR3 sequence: CSVRPTGGNTEAFF. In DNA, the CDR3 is TGCAGCGTTCGCCCGACAGGGGGGAACACTGAAGCTTTCTTT.

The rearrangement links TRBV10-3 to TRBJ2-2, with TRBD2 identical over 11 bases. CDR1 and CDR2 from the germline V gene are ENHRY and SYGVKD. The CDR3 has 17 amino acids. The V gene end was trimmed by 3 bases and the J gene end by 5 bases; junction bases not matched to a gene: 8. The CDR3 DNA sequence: TGTGCCATCAGTGACACCGGGACTAGCGGCGCAACCGGGGAGCTGTTTTTT. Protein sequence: CAISDTGTSGATGELFF.

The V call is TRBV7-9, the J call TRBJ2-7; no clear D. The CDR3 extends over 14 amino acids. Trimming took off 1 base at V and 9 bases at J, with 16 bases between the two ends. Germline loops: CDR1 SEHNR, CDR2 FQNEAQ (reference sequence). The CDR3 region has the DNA TGTGCCAGCAGCTTAGGCTCCAGTCCCGGCGGGCAGTACTTC. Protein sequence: CASSLGSSPGGQYF.